The 21 T cell receptor beta chains given below trace back to one sample, sequenced in a study of blood T cell repertoires in COVID-19 (dated by TCRdb to the early 2020s). The library was built by means of the immunoSEQ multiplex PCR assay. TCRdb took over this immuneACCESS table, retaining in-frame rearrangements with V and J assigned. Such tables are incomplete; in checked studies, under half of the missing clones stem from an unresolved V gene, and the remainder is unexplained. The sample data list under 500,000 clones, and 75% to 90% of these were observed just once. Jointly, the top ten make up about 4.3% of the sample. The source material was peripheral blood. Source of these receptors: a woman younger than 45 with acute or convalescent COVID-19.

The chain carries TRBV25-1 and TRBJ2-1; D may be TRBD1 (6 bases). The CDR3 runs to 13 residues. Trimming took off 7 bases at V and 1 base at J, with 8 bases between the two ends. CDR1 is MGHDK, CDR2 SYGVNS, per germline. The CDR3 nucleotides read TGTGCCAGCACTGGACAGTCCTACAATGAGCAGTTCTTC. Translating gives CASTGQSYNEQFF.

This clone has only a few counts. The chain combines TRBV7-9 with TRBJ1-3; a possible D gene is TRBD1 (5 bases). CDR1 SEHNR and CDR2 FQNEAQ come from the germline V gene (reference sequence). This CDR3 comprises 14 residues. V was cut by 5 bases and J by 3 bases, with 11 bases left in between. Written as DNA, the CDR3 is TGTGCCAGCAGCCAGGACATGGTTGGAAACACCATATATTTT. It codes for CASSQDMVGNTIYF.

V and J are TRBV6-5 and TRBJ2-7; 7 bases map to TRBD2. The CDR3 contains 15 residues. Germline trimming cut 6 bases from V and 1 base from J; bases unmatched to any gene: 9. Germline V CDR1 and CDR2: MNHEY, SVGAGI. The CDR3 nucleotides read TGTGCCAGCAGCCGGACTAGTTTCGGATCCTACGAGCAGTACTTC. It yields the protein CASSRTSFGSYEQYF.

This chain joins TRBV5-6 and TRBJ1-1; D call uncertain. The CDR3 covers 17 residues. Germline CDR1 reads SGHDT; CDR2 reads YYEEEE. Trimming took off 0 bases at V and 0 bases at J, with 15 bases between the two ends. Written as DNA, the CDR3 is TGTGCCAGCAGCTTGGCTGGAGGTAGACACTTGAACACTGAAGCTTTCTTT. Translated: CASSLAGGRHLNTEAFF.

This chain links TRBV7-8 with TRBJ2-5, with D perhaps matching TRBD2 (6 bases). V dropped 5 bases and J dropped 4 bases, with 20 bases sitting between them. The CDR3 contains 16 residues. Germline CDR1 and CDR2: SGHVS and FQNEAQ. CDR3 DNA sequence: TGTGCCAGCAGCCCGGGGAGGTTACTAGGGAGAGAGACCCAGTACTTC. Residues: CASSPGRLLGRETQYF.

The gene calls are TRBV5-6 and TRBJ2-3, with D unresolved. Germline-derived CDR1 and CDR2 are SGHDT and YYEEEE. The CDR3 has 12 amino acids. The ends were cut back, 4 bases at V and 4 bases at J, with 7 bases in the middle. The CDR3 nucleotides read TGTGCCAGCAGCCTGAACTCAGATACGCAGTATTTT. Translation gives CASSLNSDTQYF.

In this sample, this clone turned up once. CDR3 DNA: TGTGCCAGCAGCGCGGGGGGAGGTCAGAATGAGCAGTTCTTC. It encodes CASSAGGGQNEQFF. This sequence joins TRBV9 and TRBJ2-1; 7 positions agree with TRBD2. Losses at the gene ends were 3 bases for V and 7 bases for J; bases not matched to a gene: 7. This CDR3 is 14 amino acids long. CDR1 is SGDLS and CDR2 is YYNGEE in the germline V gene.

V usage is TRBV6-2 or TRBV6-3 and J usage is TRBJ1-2; tentative D call: TRBD1 (6 bases). The V gene's germline CDR1 is MNHEY and CDR2 SVGEGT. V dropped 0 bases and J dropped 8 bases, with 10 bases sitting between them. This CDR3 contains 13 residues. The CDR3 region has the DNA TGTGCCAGCAGTTACTCGACAGGATGGGGCTACACCTTC. Amino acid sequence: CASSYSTGWGYTF.

This chain connects TRBV12-3 or TRBV12-4 to TRBJ2-7; 7 bases map to TRBD2. Trimming took 6 bases from V and 3 from J; bases not matched to a gene: 5. The length of the CDR3 is 13 residues. This CDR3 is CASSTGTNYEQYF. In DNA, the CDR3 is TGTGCCAGCAGCACCGGGACTAACTACGAGCAGTACTTC.

The chain is built from TRBV5-6 and TRBJ1-3; 11 nucleotides agree with TRBD1. The trim removed 0 bases at V and 9 bases at J, leaving 5 bases unmatched. The CDR3 length is 15 residues. Germline-derived CDR1 and CDR2 are SGHDT and YYEEEE. The CDR3 DNA is TGTGCCAGCAGCTTGGCGGGGGACAGGGGGACCACCATATATTTT. Protein: CASSLAGDRGTTIYF.

The genes are TRBV3-1 (or the pseudogene TRBV3-2) and TRBJ1-1, with 9 bases lining up with TRBD1. The ends lost 4 bases at V and 4 bases at J; junction bases unmatched: 10. Germline V gene sequence: CDR1 LGHDT, CDR2 YNNKEL (reference sequence). There are 16 residues in the CDR3. DNA of the CDR3: TGTGCCAGCAGCCCCCGGGACAGGGTGGAAGCCACTGAAGCTTTCTTT. Translated, it gives CASSPRDRVEATEAFF.

A few counts support this clone. Other DNA variants within this sample encode the same CDR3. V gene TRBV5-1 combines with J gene TRBJ1-5; D unresolved. Germline V gene sequence: CDR1 SGHRS, CDR2 YFSETQ. The CDR3 runs 13 residues. V was pared by 0 bases and J by 2 bases, with 3 bases between. CDR3 sequence (DNA): TGCGCCAGCAGCTTGGCGGGCAATCAGCCCCAGCATTTT. Translation gives CASSLAGNQPQHF.

The chain combines TRBV5-6 with TRBJ1-2; 7 nucleotides line up with TRBD1. Losses at the gene ends were 0 bases for V and 0 bases for J; bases not matched to a gene: 11. This CDR3 comprises 18 residues. From germline, CDR1 is SGHDT and CDR2 YYEEEE. The CDR3 DNA is TGTGCCAGCAGCTTGGCCGTCCGACAGGGCTCCTCTAACTATGGCTACACCTTC. Protein: CASSLAVRQGSSNYGYTF.

The genes are TRBV5-1 and TRBJ2-7; TRBD1 matches at 8 bases. There are 12 residues in the CDR3. CDR1 SGHRS and CDR2 YFSETQ come from the germline V gene. Trimming at V came to 5 bases and at J to 6 bases, leaving 4 bases not matched to a gene. In nucleotides, the CDR3 is TGCGCCAGCAGTACCCAGGGGGCCGAGCAGTACTTC. Its protein is CASSTQGAEQYF. The full variable domain, with the rest looked up from reference TRBV5-1 and TRBJ2-7, is KAGVTQTPRYLIKTRGQQVTLSCSPISGHRSVSWYQQTPGQGLQFLFEYFSETQRNKGNFPGRFSGRQFSNSRSEMNVSTLELGDSALYLCASSTQGAEQYFGPGTRLTVT.

The chain uses TRBV5-4 and TRBJ1-3; D not certain. Per the germline V gene, CDR1 is SGHNT and CDR2 is YYREEE (reference sequence). Trimming cost V 4 bases and J 0 bases, with 8 bases left between them. CDR3 length equals 14 residues. DNA of the CDR3: TGTGCCAGCAGCCGTGAACACTCTGGAAACACCATATATTTT. This gives the protein CASSREHSGNTIYF. Full variable domain (outside the CDR3, taken from reference TRBV5-4 and TRBJ1-3): ETGVTQSPTHLIKTRGQQVTLRCSSQSGHNTVSWYQQALGQGPQFIFQYYREEENGRGNFPPRFSGLQFPNYSSELNVNALELDDSALYLCASSREHSGNTIYFGEGSWLTVV.

The chain joins TRBV13 to TRBJ2-7; D is uncertain. Germline V gene sequence: CDR1 PRHDT, CDR2 FYEKMQ (reference sequence). V lost 1 base and J lost 4, with 8 bases in between. The CDR3 has 13 amino acids. The DNA for the CDR3 is TGTGCCAGCAGCTTAGTATCCGCGTACGAGCAGTACTTC. Translating it yields CASSLVSAYEQYF.

This chain joins TRBV5-5 and TRBJ1-2; D unclear. The CDR3 has 16 amino acids. Germline assignment: CDR1 SGHKS and CDR2 YYEKEE (reference sequence). Trimming left V 0 bases short and J 2 bases short, with 14 bases between. CDR3 in amino acids: CASSLVSVASNYGYTF. The CDR3 nucleotides read TGTGCCAGCAGCTTGGTTTCTGTAGCATCCAACTATGGCTACACCTTC.

The V and J genes are TRBV27 and TRBJ2-3; D is ambiguous. The CDR3 runs 14 residues. The germline V gene encodes CDR1 MNHEY and CDR2 SMNVEV (reference sequence). V was cut by 3 bases and J by 2 bases, with 9 bases left in between. CDR3: CASSFRRTTDTQYF. DNA for the CDR3: TGTGCCAGCAGTTTTCGGAGAACCACAGATACGCAGTATTTT.

This clone has a single count. The chain employs TRBV27 and TRBJ2-7; 7 bases align to TRBD2. The germline V gene has CDR1 MNHEY and CDR2 SMNVEV (reference sequence). The CDR3 spans 13 residues. The V gene end was trimmed by 3 bases and the J gene end by 3 bases; junction bases not matched to a gene: 2. The CDR3 spells CASSLGLHYEQYF. CDR3 nucleotides: TGTGCCAGCAGTTTGGGACTACACTACGAGCAGTACTTC.

The chain has TRBV6-5 and TRBJ1-2; D not certain. V lost 6 bases and J 8 bases, leaving 13 bases between the germline ends. The CDR3 consists of 12 residues. In germline, CDR1 is MNHEY, CDR2 SVGAGI. CDR3 sequence: CASRQASFGYTF. The CDR3 DNA sequence: TGTGCCAGCAGGCAGGCGTCGTTCGGCTACACCTTC.

This chain uses TRBV19 with TRBJ1-4, with D possibly TRBD1 on 5 matching bases. In germline, CDR1 is LNHDA, CDR2 SQIVND (reference sequence). V dropped 0 bases and J dropped 6 bases, with 5 bases sitting between them. This CDR3 region has 13 residues. The CDR3 reads CASSIDRDEKLFF. The CDR3 DNA follows: TGTGCCAGTAGTATAGACAGGGATGAAAAACTGTTTTTT.